This T cell receptor (beta chain) comes out of a study of blood T cell repertoires in COVID-19. The repertoire was sequenced with immunoSEQ multiplex PCR; TCRdb's copy has only in-frame clones and lacks some. The repertoire consists of 25,000 to 35,000 clones, with under 90% occurring once and the leading ten covering roughly 46%. This clone was seen more than once but under ten times. CDR1 and CDR2 (germline): SGDLS, YYNGEE. This CDR3 has 13 amino acids. V shed 0 bases and J shed 8 bases, with 11 bases lying between them. The origin of this receptor is an elderly woman with acute or convalescent COVID-19. The chain recombines TRBV9 with TRBJ1-1; D gene unclear. Sequencing was done on a sample of peripheral blood. This CDR3 is CASSVVEETEAFF. CDR3 bases: TGTGCCAGCAGCGTAGTGGAGGAGACAGAAGCTTTCTTT.